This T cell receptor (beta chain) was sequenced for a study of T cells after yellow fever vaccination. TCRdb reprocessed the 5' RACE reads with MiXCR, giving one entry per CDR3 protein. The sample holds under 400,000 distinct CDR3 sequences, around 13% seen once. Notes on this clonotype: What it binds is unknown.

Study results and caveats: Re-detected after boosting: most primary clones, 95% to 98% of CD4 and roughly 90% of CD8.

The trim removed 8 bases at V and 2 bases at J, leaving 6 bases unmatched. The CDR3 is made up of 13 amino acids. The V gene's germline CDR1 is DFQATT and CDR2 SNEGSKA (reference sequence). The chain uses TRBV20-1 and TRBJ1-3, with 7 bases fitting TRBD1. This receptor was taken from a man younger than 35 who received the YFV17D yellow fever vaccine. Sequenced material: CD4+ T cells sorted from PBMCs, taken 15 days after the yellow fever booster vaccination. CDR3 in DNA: TGCAGTAGTACTGGGACAGCTGGAAACACCATATATTTT. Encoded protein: CSSTGTAGNTIYF.